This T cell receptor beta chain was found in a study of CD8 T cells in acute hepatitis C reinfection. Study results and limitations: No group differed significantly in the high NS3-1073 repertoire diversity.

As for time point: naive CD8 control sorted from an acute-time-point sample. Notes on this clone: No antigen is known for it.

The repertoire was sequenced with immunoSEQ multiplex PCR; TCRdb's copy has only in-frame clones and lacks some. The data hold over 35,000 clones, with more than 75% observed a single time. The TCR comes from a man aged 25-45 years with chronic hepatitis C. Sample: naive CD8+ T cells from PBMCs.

The CDR3 spells CASSLVGSYEQYF. The CDR3 coding sequence is TGTGCCAGCAGTTTGGTCGGGTCCTACGAGCAGTACTTC. V gene TRBV27 combines with J gene TRBJ2-7; D call uncertain. The CDR3 runs 13 residues. Trimming stripped 3 bases from V and 1 base from J, with 7 bases between. Germline V gene lookup returns CDR1 MNHEY and CDR2 SMNVEV (reference sequence).